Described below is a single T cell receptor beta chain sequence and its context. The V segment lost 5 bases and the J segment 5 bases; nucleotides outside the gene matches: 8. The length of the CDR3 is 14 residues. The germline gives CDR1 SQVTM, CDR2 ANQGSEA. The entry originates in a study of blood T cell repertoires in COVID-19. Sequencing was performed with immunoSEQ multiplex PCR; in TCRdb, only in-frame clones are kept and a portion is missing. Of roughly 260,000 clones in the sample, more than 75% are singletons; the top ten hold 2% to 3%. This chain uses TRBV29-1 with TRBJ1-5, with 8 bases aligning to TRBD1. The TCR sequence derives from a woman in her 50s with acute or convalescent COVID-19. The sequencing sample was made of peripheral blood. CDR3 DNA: TGCAGCGTTCACACGGACAGGGCGGATCAGCCCCAGCATTTT. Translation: CSVHTDRADQPQHF.